The present T cell receptor (beta chain) was sequenced within a study of CD8 T cells in ankylosing spondylitis. Study-level results: In ankylosing spondylitis blood, a motif of seven or eight highly homologous TCR beta variants appeared characteristic. Clones linked to the disease showed a CD8+ phenotype. They occurred at relatively low frequencies in peripheral blood. According to the report, clones linked to the disease were significantly enriched in matched synovial fluid samples taken from ankylosing spondylitis patients.

Germline V CDR1 and CDR2: SGHDT, YYEEEE. Trimming left V 4 bases short and J 12 bases short, with 17 bases between. The CDR3 has 13 residues. This clonotype has ten or more counts. Its antigen is still unknown. Using quantitative 5'-RACE with molecular barcodes, the authors made TCR beta libraries. One entry per CDR3 protein, called by TCRdb with MiXCR from the 5' RACE reads. This sample carries roughly 230,000 distinct CDR3 sequences, approximately 7.6% of them seen once, and the ten largest clones take around 4.4%. The sample taken for sequencing was blood, either unsorted or a sorted T cell fraction (not recorded which). The V call is TRBV5-6, the J call TRBJ2-1; D unclear. The clonotype originates from a female donor with ankylosing spondylitis or in good health (not recorded which). In DNA form, the CDR3 reads TGTGCCAGCAGCGTAGGACCCGGTTTCGGGCAGTTCTTC. This sequence encodes CASSVGPGFGQFF.